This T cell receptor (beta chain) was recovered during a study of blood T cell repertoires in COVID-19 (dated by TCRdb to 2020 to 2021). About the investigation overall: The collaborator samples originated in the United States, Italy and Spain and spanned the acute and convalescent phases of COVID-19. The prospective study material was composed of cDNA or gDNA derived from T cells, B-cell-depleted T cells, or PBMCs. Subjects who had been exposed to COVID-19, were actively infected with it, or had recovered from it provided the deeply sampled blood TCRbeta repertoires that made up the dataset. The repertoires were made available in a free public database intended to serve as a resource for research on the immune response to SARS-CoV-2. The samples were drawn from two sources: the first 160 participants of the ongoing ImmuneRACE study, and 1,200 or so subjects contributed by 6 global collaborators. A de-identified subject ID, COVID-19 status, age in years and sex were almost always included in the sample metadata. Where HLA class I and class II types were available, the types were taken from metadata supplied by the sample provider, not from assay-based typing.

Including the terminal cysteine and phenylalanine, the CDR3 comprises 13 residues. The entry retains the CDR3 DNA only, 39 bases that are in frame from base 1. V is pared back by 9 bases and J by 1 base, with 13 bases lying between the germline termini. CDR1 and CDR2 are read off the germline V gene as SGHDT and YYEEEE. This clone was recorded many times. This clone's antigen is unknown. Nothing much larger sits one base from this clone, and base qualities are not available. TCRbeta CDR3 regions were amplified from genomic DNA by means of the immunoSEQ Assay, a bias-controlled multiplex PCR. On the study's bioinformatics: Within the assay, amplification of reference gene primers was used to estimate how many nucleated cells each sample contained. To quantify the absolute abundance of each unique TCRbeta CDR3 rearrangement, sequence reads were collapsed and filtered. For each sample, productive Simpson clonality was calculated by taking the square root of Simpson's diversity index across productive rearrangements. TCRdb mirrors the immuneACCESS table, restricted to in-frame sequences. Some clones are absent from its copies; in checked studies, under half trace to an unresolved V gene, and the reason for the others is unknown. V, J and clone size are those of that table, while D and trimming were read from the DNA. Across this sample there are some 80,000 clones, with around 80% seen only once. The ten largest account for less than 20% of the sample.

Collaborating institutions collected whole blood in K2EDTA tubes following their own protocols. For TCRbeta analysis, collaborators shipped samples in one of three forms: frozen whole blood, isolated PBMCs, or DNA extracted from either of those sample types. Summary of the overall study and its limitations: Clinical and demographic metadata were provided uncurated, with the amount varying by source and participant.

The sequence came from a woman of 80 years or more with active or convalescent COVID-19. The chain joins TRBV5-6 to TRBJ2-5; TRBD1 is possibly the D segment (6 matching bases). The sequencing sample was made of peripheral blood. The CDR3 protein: CATYRVGQETQYF. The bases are TGTGCCACATACAGGGTAGGCCAAGAGACCCAGTACTTC. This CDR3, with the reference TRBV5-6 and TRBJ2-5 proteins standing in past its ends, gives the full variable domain DAGVTQSPTHLIKTRGQQVTLRCSPKSGHDTVSWYQQALGQGPQFIFQYYEEEERQRGNFPDRFSGHQFPNYSSELNVNALLLGDSALYLCATYRVGQETQYFGPGTRLLVL.